The 19 T cell receptor beta chains given below trace back to one sample, sequenced in a study of T cells after yellow fever vaccination. TCRdb used MiXCR to reprocess the 5' RACE reads, holding one entry per CDR3 protein. The sample contains under 600,000 distinct CDR3 sequences, approximately 13% of which appear only once. Specimen: PBMCs, collected on the day of the yellow fever booster vaccination. These TCRs come from a man between 25 and 39 years old who received the YFV17D yellow fever vaccine.

This clonotype was seen a handful of times. The chain recombines TRBV5-6 with TRBJ1-3; D unresolved. The length of the CDR3 is 14 residues. V was clipped by 4 bases and J by 0 bases, with 8 bases between them. CDR1 and CDR2 from the germline V gene are SGHDT and YYEEEE. CDR3 DNA: TGTGCCAGCAGCGTCTTGAGCTCTGGAAACACCATATATTTT. Protein: CASSVLSSGNTIYF.

This clonotype was seen a few times. The gene calls are TRBV27 and TRBJ1-1; D is undetermined. From germline, CDR1 is MNHEY and CDR2 SMNVEV (reference sequence). This CDR3 is built from 14 residues. The germline V and J ends were trimmed by 0 bases and 1 base, with 6 bases remaining between them. In DNA form, the CDR3 reads TGTGCCAGCAGTTTATCATTCAGGAACACTGAAGCTTTCTTT. Protein: CASSLSFRNTEAFF.

This clonotype has more than one count but fewer than ten. V is TRBV20-1 and J is TRBJ2-4; TRBD2 is a possible D gene (5 bases). CDR1 is DFQATT, CDR2 SNEGSKA, per germline (reference sequence). CDR3 length equals 10 residues. V gave up 7 bases and J gave up 6 bases, with 7 bases separating them. The CDR3 loop reads CSVEGNIQYF. The CDR3 region has the DNA TGCAGTGTTGAGGGAAACATTCAGTACTTC.

The chain links TRBV15 to TRBJ2-7; D ambiguous. Per the germline V gene, CDR1 is LNHNV and CDR2 is YYDKDF (reference sequence). The CDR3 length is 14 residues. V was trimmed by 4 bases and J by 4 bases, leaving 14 bases between them. The CDR3 loop reads CATSTVGAGYEQYF. CDR3 sequence (DNA): TGTGCCACCAGCACGGTAGGAGCCGGATACGAGCAGTACTTC.

This clonotype appeared many times. J is TRBJ2-1 and V is TRBV5-1; 12 bases map to TRBD2. V shed 6 bases and J 6 bases; nucleotides not matched to a gene: 4. The CDR3 is 14 residues long. CDR1 is SGHRS, CDR2 YFSETQ, per germline. For the CDR3, the DNA is TGCGCCAGCATCGCTAGCGGGAGGGGCAATGAGCAGTTCTTC. Translation: CASIASGRGNEQFF.

This clonotype was counted only a few times. The J gene is TRBJ2-1, the V gene TRBV30, with a possible D match to TRBD2 (5 bases). Germline V gene sequence: CDR1 GTSNPN, CDR2 SVGIG (reference sequence). This CDR3 has 14 amino acids. Deletions cut 2 bases from V and 8 bases from J, with 16 bases between. The CDR3 sequence is CAWSPSGAGDEQFF. The CDR3, as DNA: TGTGCCTGGAGTCCATCAGGAGCCGGGGATGAGCAGTTCTTC. The full variable domain, its missing parts supplied by reference TRBV30 and TRBJ2-1, is SQTIHQWPATLVQPVGSPLSLECTVEGTSNPNLYWYRQAAGRGLQLLFYSVGIGQISSEVPQNLSASRPQDRQFILSSKKLLLSDSGFYLCAWSPSGAGDEQFFGPGTRLTVL.

The V call is TRBV5-1, the J call TRBJ2-5, with 9 bases that match TRBD1. Trimming removed 0 bases from V and 1 base from J; junction bases left unmatched: 10. Germline CDR1 reads SGHRS; CDR2 reads YFSETQ. The CDR3 contains 18 residues. In nucleotides, the CDR3 is TGCGCCAGCAGCTTGGTCTTAACCGGGACAGGGCCCCAAGAGACCCAGTACTTC. This encodes CASSLVLTGTGPQETQYF.

This clonotype has more than one count but fewer than ten. The gene calls are TRBV5-1 and TRBJ1-1; TRBD1 is a possible D gene (6 bases). Per germline, CDR1 SGHRS and CDR2 YFSETQ. V was clipped by 0 bases and J by 9 bases, with 12 bases between them. The CDR3 sequence is 13 residues long. CDR3 sequence (DNA): TGCGCCAGCAGCTTGGACAGGGAACGCCAAGCTTTCTTT. It translates to CASSLDRERQAFF.

This clonotype was seen more than once but under ten times. The J gene is TRBJ2-3, the V gene TRBV15, with unresolved D. V lost 1 base, J lost 2 bases, and 1 base lay in between. The CDR3 has 12 amino acids. Germline V CDR1 and CDR2: LNHNV, YYDKDF (reference sequence). This CDR3 is CATSRATDTQYF. The DNA for the CDR3 is TGTGCCACCAGCAGAGCCACAGATACGCAGTATTTT.

CDR3 nucleotide sequence: TGCGCCAGCAGTCACTACCCGGGGACAGGCCCCGACGCTTGTGCCTACGAGCAGTACTTC. Protein product: CASSHYPGTGPDACAYEQYF. The chain joins TRBV23-1 to TRBJ2-7; TRBD1 aligns across 8 bases. TRBV23-1 is an ORF, and what it does is uncertain. The CDR3 has 20 amino acids. V dropped 3 bases and J dropped 2; count of bases not matched to a gene: 21.

This clonotype has only a few counts. The J gene is TRBJ2-1, the V gene TRBV24-1; 9 bases match TRBD1. V lost 4 bases, J lost 8 bases, and 11 bases stayed unmatched. The CDR3 runs 16 residues. From germline, CDR1 is KGHDR and CDR2 SFDVKD. This chain's CDR3 is CATSDSLDRGGDEQFF. DNA for the CDR3: TGTGCCACCAGTGACTCCTTGGACAGGGGTGGCGATGAGCAGTTCTTC.

The J gene is TRBJ2-7, the V gene TRBV10-3; 14 bases agree with TRBD2. Looked up from germline, CDR1 is ENHRY and CDR2 is SYGVKD. This CDR3 is built from 13 residues. V lost 11 bases and J lost 6; bases outside the gene matches: 6. CDR3 sequence (DNA): TGTGCCCTAGGTGGGACTAGCGGGAGCGAGCAGTACTTC. Its protein product is CALGGTSGSEQYF.

This clonotype appeared a few times. This chain links TRBV20-1 with TRBJ1-5; D gene unclear. The V gene lost 0 bases and the J gene lost 2 bases, with 11 bases spanning the gap. The CDR3 consists of 15 residues. CDR1 DFQATT and CDR2 SNEGSKA come from the germline V gene (reference sequence). CDR3: CSARDRVGGNQPQHF. Written as DNA, the CDR3 is TGCAGTGCTAGAGATCGGGTGGGAGGCAATCAGCCCCAGCATTTT.

This clonotype was seen a handful of times. The chain couples TRBV7-8 to TRBJ1-3; D is unclear. Germline CDR1 SGHVS, CDR2 FQNEAQ. The V gene lost 2 bases and the J gene lost 4 bases, with 3 bases spanning the gap. CDR3 length: 12 amino acids. CDR3 sequence reads: CASSLIGNTIYF. CDR3 in DNA: TGTGCCAGCAGCTTAATCGGAAACACCATATATTTT.

The chain links TRBV27 to TRBJ2-7, with a weak D call TRBD2 (6 bases). In germline, CDR1 is MNHEY, CDR2 SMNVEV (reference sequence). The CDR3 has 14 amino acids. The V gene lost 6 bases and the J gene lost 0 bases, with 12 bases spanning the gap. The CDR3 DNA follows: TGTGCCAGCAGGCCGGGACTCAGCTCCTACGAGCAGTACTTC. Translation: CASRPGLSSYEQYF.

This clonotype was detected a few times. The V call is TRBV24-1, the J call TRBJ2-7; a possible D gene is TRBD1 (6 bases). Deletions cut 5 bases from V and 0 bases from J, with 13 bases between. Germline assignment: CDR1 KGHDR and CDR2 SFDVKD. The CDR3 is 15 residues long. CDR3 coding DNA: TGTGCCACCAGTGGTAGGACAGCCAACTCCTACGAGCAGTACTTC. It specifies CATSGRTANSYEQYF.

The sample holds a few counts of this clonotype. The CDR3 protein is CASSLTTLEQYF. CDR3 coding DNA: TGTGCCAGCAGCTTAACTACCCTTGAGCAGTACTTC. This rearrangement joins TRBV7-9 to TRBJ2-7, with unresolved D. CDR1 and CDR2 (germline): SEHNR, FQNEAQ (reference sequence). CDR3 length equals 12 residues. V was shortened by 2 bases and J by 7 bases, with 9 bases between the two germline ends.

This clonotype occurred a few times. The chain combines TRBV20-1 with TRBJ2-1; TRBD2 matches 8 bases. V was clipped by 0 bases and J by 12 bases; unmatched bases: 7. Germline V gives CDR1 DFQATT, CDR2 SNEGSKA (reference sequence). The length of the CDR3 is 13 residues. The CDR3 DNA reads as TGCAGTGCTAGAGATGGCTCGGGGGGGCGGCAGTTCTTC. This translates into CSARDGSGGRQFF.

A few counts support this clonotype. The chain combines TRBV7-2 with TRBJ1-2; 11 nucleotides align to TRBD1. The CDR3 totals 17 residues. The germline CDR1 and CDR2 sequences are SGHTA and FQGNSA. Germline trimming cut 5 bases from V and 5 bases from J; bases unmatched to any gene: 13. The CDR3 here is CASSPRGGQGARYGYTF. The CDR3, as DNA: TGTGCCAGCAGCCCACGGGGTGGACAGGGGGCGCGATATGGCTACACCTTC.